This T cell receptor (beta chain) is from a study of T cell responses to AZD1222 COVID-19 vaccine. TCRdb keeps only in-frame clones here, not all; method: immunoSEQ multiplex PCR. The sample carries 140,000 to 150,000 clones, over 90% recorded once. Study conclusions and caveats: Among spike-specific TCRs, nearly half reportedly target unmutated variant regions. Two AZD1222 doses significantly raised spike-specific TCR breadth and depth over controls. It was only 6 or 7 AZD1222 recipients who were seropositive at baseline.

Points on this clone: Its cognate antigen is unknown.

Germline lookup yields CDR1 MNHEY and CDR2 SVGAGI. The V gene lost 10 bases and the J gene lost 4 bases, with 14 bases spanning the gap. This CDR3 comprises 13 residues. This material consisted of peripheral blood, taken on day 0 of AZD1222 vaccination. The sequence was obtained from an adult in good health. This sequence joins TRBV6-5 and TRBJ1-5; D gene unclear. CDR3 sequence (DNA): TGTGCCACTACTCCGACGAGGAATCAGCCCCAGCATTTT. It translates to CATTPTRNQPQHF.